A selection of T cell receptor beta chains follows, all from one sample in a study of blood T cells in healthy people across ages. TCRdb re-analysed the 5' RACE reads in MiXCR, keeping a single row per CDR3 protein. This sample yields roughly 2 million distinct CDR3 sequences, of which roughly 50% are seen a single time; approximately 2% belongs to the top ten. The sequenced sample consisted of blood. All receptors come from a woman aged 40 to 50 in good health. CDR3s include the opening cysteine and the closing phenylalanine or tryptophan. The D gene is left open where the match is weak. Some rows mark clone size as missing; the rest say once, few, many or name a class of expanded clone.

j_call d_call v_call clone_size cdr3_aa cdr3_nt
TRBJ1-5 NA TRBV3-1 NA CAGSQGASNQPQHF TGTGCCGGCAGCCAAGGGGCAAGCAATCAGCCCCAGCATTTT
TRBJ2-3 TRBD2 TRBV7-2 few CASSSLRGADTQYF TGTGCCAGCAGCTCCCTCCGGGGGGCAGATACGCAGTATTTT
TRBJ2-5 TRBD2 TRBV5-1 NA CASSIGLAGLQETQYF TGCGCCAGCAGCATCGGACTAGCGGGGCTTCAAGAGACCCAGTACTTC
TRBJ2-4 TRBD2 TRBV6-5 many CASSYSGTSGRNAKNIQYF TGTGCCAGCAGTTACTCGGGGACTAGCGGTAGGAACGCCAAAAACATTCAGTACTTC
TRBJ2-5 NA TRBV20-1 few CSAQTSLGTQYF TGCAGTGCCCAGACCTCCCTCGGGACCCAGTACTTC
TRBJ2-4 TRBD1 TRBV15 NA CATSRASGTGDNIQYF TGTGCCACCAGCAGAGCAAGCGGGACAGGGGATAACATTCAGTACTTC
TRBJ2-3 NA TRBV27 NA CASSSPELTDTQYF TGTGCCAGCAGTTCGCCAGAGCTCACAGATACGCAGTATTTT
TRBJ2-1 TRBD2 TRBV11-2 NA CASSLYLASGGYNEQFF TGTGCCAGCAGCTTATACTTGGCTAGCGGGGGCTACAATGAGCAGTTCTTC
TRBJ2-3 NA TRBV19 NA CASSSPSGPSTDTQYF TGTGCCAGTAGTAGCCCATCGGGACCTAGCACAGATACGCAGTATTTT
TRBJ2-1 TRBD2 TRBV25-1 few CASTRSEPISGNEQFF TGTGCCAGCACCCGAAGCGAGCCTATTAGCGGGAATGAGCAGTTCTTC
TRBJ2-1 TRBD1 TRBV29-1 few CSVSRQGLKYRQFF TGCAGCGTTTCCAGACAGGGGCTAAAGTATAGGCAGTTCTTC
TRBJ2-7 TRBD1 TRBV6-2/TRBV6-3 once CASREPTGGEQYF TGTGCCAGCAGGGAACCTACAGGGGGCGAGCAGTACTTC
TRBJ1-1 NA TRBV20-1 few CSAKSGGSMNTEAFF TGCAGTGCTAAGTCCGGGGGGTCCATGAACACTGAAGCTTTCTTT
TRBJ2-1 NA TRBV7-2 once CASTPGGGGFYNEQFF TGTGCCAGCACCCCGGGGGGAGGGGGATTCTACAATGAGCAGTTCTTC
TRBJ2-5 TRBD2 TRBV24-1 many CATSDLGTSGGIGETQYF TGTGCCACCAGTGATTTGGGAACTAGCGGGGGGATCGGGGAGACCCAGTACTTC
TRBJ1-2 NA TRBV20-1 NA CSALEDDDFYGYTF TGCAGTGCATTAGAGGATGACGACTTCTATGGCTACACCTTC
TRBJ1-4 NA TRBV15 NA CATSRDQINEKLFF TGTGCCACCAGCAGAGACCAGATAAATGAAAAACTGTTTTTT
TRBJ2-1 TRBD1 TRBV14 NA CASSQATGTGFNEQFF TGTGCCAGCAGCCAAGCCACCGGGACAGGGTTCAATGAGCAGTTCTTC
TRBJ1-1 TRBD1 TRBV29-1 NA CSVGQGVNTEAFF TGCAGCGTGGGACAGGGGGTGAACACTGAAGCTTTCTTT
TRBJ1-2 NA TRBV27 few CASSLGQNPNYGYTF TGTGCCAGCAGTTTAGGGCAGAACCCTAACTATGGCTACACCTTC
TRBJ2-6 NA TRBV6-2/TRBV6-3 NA CASSSESVTGNSGANVLTF TGTGCCAGCAGTTCCGAAAGCGTGACAGGTAACTCTGGGGCCAACGTCCTGACTTTC
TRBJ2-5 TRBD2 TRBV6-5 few CASSPTPGLGIETQYF TGTGCCAGCAGTCCAACACCGGGACTAGGGATAGAGACCCAGTACTTC
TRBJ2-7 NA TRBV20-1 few CSGGSRGPYEQYF TGCAGTGGAGGCAGTAGGGGACCCTACGAGCAGTACTTC
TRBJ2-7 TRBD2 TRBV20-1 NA CSAKTSGGAPYEQYF TGCAGTGCTAAGACTAGCGGGGGGGCTCCGTACGAGCAGTACTTC
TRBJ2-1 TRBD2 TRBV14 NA CASSQGLERGAFSYNEQFF TGTGCCAGCAGCCAAGGGTTGGAGCGGGGGGCATTCTCCTACAATGAGCAGTTCTTC
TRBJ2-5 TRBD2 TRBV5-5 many CASSPPSGQETQYF TGTGCCAGCAGCCCGCCTAGCGGGCAAGAGACCCAGTACTTC
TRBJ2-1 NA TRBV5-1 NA CASSPEAGPGFF TGCGCCAGCAGCCCTGAAGCAGGGCCAGGGTTCTTC
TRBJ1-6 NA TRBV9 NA CASSVGERVRFGAANSPLHF TGTGCCAGCAGCGTAGGAGAGAGGGTTCGCTTCGGGGCCGCTAATTCACCCCTCCACTTT
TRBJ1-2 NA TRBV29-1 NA CSAETTGIYGYTF TGCAGCGCTGAAACGACAGGAATCTATGGCTACACCTTC
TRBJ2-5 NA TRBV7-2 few CASSLNRDGETQYF TGTGCCAGCAGCTTGAACAGGGACGGCGAGACCCAGTACTTC
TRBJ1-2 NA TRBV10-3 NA CAISGQKNLNYGYTF TGTGCCATCAGCGGACAGAAGAACCTAAACTATGGCTACACCTTC